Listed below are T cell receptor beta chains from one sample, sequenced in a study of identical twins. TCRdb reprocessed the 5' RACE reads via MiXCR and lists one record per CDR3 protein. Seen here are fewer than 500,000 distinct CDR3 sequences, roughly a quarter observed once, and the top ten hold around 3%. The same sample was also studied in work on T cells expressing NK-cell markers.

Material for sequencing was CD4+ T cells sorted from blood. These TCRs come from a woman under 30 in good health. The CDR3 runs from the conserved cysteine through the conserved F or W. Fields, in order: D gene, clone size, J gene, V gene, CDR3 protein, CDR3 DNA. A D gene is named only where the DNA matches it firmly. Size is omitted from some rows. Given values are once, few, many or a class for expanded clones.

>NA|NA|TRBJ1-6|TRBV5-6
CASRRWEDSPLHF
TGTGCCAGCAGGAGGTGGGAGGATTCACCCCTCCACTTT
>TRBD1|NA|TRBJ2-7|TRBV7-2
CASSFPGTGGSYEQYF
TGTGCCAGCAGCTTTCCCGGGACAGGGGGCTCCTACGAGCAGTACTTC
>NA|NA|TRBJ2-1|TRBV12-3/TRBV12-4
CASSLVVWDEQFF
TGTGCCAGCAGTTTAGTTGTGTGGGATGAGCAGTTCTTC
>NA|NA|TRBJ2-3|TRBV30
CAWSSSRGLPHRADTQYF
TGTGCCTGGTCCTCCTCTAGAGGACTCCCGCACAGGGCAGATACGCAGTATTTT
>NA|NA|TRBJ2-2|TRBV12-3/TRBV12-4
CASSLGRRRAWIGELFF
TGTGCCAGCAGTTTGGGAAGGAGGAGGGCTTGGATCGGGGAGCTGTTTTTT
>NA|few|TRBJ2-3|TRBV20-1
CSASGGAAPATDTQYF
TGCAGTGCTAGTGGGGGCGCCGCTCCTGCCACAGATACGCAGTATTTT
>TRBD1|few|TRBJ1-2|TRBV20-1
CSARGGQGGGYTF
TGCAGTGCTAGAGGAGGACAGGGAGGTGGCTACACCTTC
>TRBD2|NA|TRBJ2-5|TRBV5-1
CASSTFRTSEETQYF
TGCGCCAGCAGCACGTTCCGGACTAGCGAAGAGACCCAGTACTTC
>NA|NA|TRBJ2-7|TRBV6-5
CASSYKAGTYEQYF
TGTGCCAGCAGTTATAAGGCCGGAACCTACGAGCAGTACTTC
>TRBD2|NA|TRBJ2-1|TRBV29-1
CSVDRTSGYNEQFF
TGCAGCGTCGATCGGACTAGCGGATACAATGAGCAGTTCTTC
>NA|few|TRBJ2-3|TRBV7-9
CASSLGLGPDTQYF
TGTGCCAGCAGCTTAGGCTTGGGCCCAGATACGCAGTATTTT
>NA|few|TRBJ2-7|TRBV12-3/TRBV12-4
CASSVRTSYYEQYF
TGTGCCAGCAGTGTCCGGACGAGCTACTACGAGCAGTACTTC
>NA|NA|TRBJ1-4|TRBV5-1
CASSFQVEEKLFF
TGCGCCAGCAGCTTTCAGGTTGAGGAAAAACTGTTTTTT
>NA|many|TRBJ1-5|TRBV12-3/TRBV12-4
CASSFSSNQPQHF
TGTGCCAGCAGTTTTTCTAGCAATCAGCCCCAGCATTTT
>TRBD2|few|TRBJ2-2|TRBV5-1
CASSSTLAGWGDTGELFF
TGCGCCAGCAGCTCCACCCTAGCGGGATGGGGAGACACCGGGGAGCTGTTTTTT
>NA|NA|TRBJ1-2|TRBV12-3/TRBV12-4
CASSLDEPLYGYTF
TGTGCCAGCAGTTTAGATGAACCCTTATATGGCTACACCTTC
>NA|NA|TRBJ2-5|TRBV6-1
CASSRGGVVAEETQYF
TGTGCCAGCAGTCGAGGGGGGGTAGTGGCTGAAGAGACCCAGTACTTC
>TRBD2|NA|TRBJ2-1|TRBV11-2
CASREGTSRFNEQFF
TGTGCCAGCAGGGAGGGGACTAGCAGGTTCAATGAGCAGTTCTTC
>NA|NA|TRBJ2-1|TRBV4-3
CASSQDSRALNSYNEQFF
TGCGCCAGCAGCCAAGATTCCCGGGCCCTAAATTCCTACAATGAGCAGTTCTTC
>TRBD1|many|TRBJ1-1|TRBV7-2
CASSLGQLNTEAFF
TGCGCCAGCAGCTTGGGACAGTTGAACACTGAAGCTTTCTTT
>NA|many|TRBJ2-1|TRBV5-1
CASSPTRAAGGEQFF
TGCGCCAGCAGCCCCACCAGGGCCGCCGGTGGTGAGCAGTTCTTC
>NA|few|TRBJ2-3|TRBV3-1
CASSQDPRWANTQYF
TGTGCCAGCAGCCAAGATCCGCGGTGGGCTAATACGCAGTATTTT
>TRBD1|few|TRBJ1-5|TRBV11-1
CASSPEPYSGGSGNQPQHF
TGTGCCAGCAGCCCTGAACCGTACTCAGGGGGCTCAGGCAATCAGCCCCAGCATTTT
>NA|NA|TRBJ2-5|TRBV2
CASEYVGTQYF
TGTGCCAGCGAGTATGTGGGGACCCAGTACTTC
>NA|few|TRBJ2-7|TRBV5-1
CASSSGTSNSEQYF
TGCGCCAGCAGCAGCGGGACATCCAACAGCGAGCAGTACTTC
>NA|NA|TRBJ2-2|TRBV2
CASSGLVTGELFF
TGTGCCAGCAGTGGGCTTGTCACCGGGGAGCTGTTTTTT
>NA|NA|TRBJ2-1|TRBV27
CASSSRGPAYNEQFF
TGTGCCAGCAGTTCGCGGGGGCCTGCTTACAATGAGCAGTTCTTC
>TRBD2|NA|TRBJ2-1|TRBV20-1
CSARLLAGLNTGEQFF
TGCAGTGCTAGACTTCTAGCGGGATTAAATACGGGTGAGCAGTTCTTC
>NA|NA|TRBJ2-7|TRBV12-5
CASGLRYSYEQYF
TGTGCTAGTGGTTTACGGTATTCCTACGAGCAGTACTTC
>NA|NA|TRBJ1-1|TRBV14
CASSQNSLTEAFF
TGTGCCAGCAGCCAAAATTCCCTCACTGAAGCTTTCTTT
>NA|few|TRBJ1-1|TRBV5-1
CASSSPLAGNTEAFF
TGCGCCAGCAGTTCCCCCCTGGCAGGGAACACTGAAGCTTTCTTT
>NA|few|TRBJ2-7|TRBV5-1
CASTVIPSGYEQYF
TGCGCCAGCACCGTTATCCCGTCAGGCTACGAGCAGTACTTC
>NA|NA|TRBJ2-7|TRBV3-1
CASSLVQGFEQYF
TGTGCCAGCAGCCTAGTACAGGGATTCGAGCAGTACTTC
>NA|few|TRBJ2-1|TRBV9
CASSPPVGNYNEQFF
TGTGCCAGCAGCCCACCGGTCGGGAATTACAATGAGCAGTTCTTC
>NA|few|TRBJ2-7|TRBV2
CASSETGYEQYF
TGTGCCAGCAGTGAAACCGGGTACGAGCAGTACTTC
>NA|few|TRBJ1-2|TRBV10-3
CAISEILGSGYGYTF
TGTGCCATCAGTGAGATCCTGGGATCAGGGTATGGCTACACCTTC
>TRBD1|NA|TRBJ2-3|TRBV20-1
CSASDRGSADTQYF
TGCAGTGCTAGCGACAGGGGATCCGCAGATACGCAGTATTTT
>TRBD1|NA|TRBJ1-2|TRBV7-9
CASSLSSPGQGDYGYTF
TGTGCCAGCAGCTTATCGTCCCCGGGACAGGGGGACTATGGCTACACCTTC
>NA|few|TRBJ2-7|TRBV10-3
CATKPQGLDYEQYF
TGTGCCACCAAGCCCCAGGGACTTGATTACGAGCAGTACTTC
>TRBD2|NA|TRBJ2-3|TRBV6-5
CASSYPSGRITDTQYF
TGTGCCAGCAGTTACCCTAGCGGGAGGATAACAGATACGCAGTATTTT
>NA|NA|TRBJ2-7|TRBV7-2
CASSFTTASEQYF
TGTGCCAGCAGCTTCACGACCGCCTCCGAGCAGTACTTC
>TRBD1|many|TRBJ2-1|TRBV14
CASSKGQGTNSYNEQFF
TGTGCCAGCAGCAAAGGACAGGGGACCAACTCCTACAATGAGCAGTTCTTC
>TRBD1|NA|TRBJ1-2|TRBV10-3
CATSGTAKANYGYTF
TGTGCCACAAGTGGGACAGCCAAAGCTAACTATGGCTACACCTTC
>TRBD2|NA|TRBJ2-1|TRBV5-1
CASSLGLAGIEQFF
TGCGCCAGCAGCTTGGGACTAGCGGGGATCGAGCAGTTCTTC
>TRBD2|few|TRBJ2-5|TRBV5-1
CASSLDGRRETQYF
TGCGCCAGCAGCTTGGACGGGAGGCGAGAGACCCAGTACTTC
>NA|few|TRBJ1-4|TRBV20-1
CSASPFQGNNEKLFF
TGCAGTGCTAGTCCCTTTCAGGGGAATAATGAAAAACTGTTTTTT
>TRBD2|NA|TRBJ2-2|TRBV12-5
CASAVLAGGSGELFF
TGTGCTAGTGCGGTTTTAGCGGGAGGGTCCGGGGAGCTGTTTTTT
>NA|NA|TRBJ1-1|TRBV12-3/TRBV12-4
CASSRARPGNTEAFF
TGTGCCAGCAGCCGGGCCCGACCAGGGAACACTGAAGCTTTCTTT
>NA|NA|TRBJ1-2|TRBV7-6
CASSSWTAVKTF
TGTGCCAGCAGCTCTTGGACGGCCGTGAAGACCTTC
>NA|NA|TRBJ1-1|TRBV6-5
CASSYTVGAEAFF
TGTGCCAGCAGTTACACCGTCGGGGCTGAAGCTTTCTTT
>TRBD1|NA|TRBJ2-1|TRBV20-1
CSADRDRGQNEQFF
TGCAGTGCTGACCGGGACAGGGGGCAGAATGAGCAGTTCTTC
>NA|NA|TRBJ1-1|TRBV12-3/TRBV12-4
CASSLWQNTEAFF
TGTGCCAGCAGTTTGTGGCAGAACACTGAAGCTTTCTTT
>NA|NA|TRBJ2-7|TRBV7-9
CASSLAAAGQYF
TGTGCCAGCAGCTTAGCTGCGGCCGGGCAGTACTTC
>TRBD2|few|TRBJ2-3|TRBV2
CASRAGPVGDTQYF
TGTGCCAGCAGAGCGGGGCCAGTGGGAGATACGCAGTATTTT
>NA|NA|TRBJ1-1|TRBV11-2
CASSYSRFEAFF
TGTGCCAGCAGCTATTCCCGATTTGAAGCTTTCTTT
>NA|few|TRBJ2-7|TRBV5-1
CASSLIDSYEQYF
TGCGCCAGCAGCTTGATCGACAGCTACGAGCAGTACTTC
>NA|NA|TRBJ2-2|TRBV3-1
CASSPRRGRESGELFF
TGTGCCAGCAGCCCGCGGAGGGGGAGGGAAAGCGGGGAGCTGTTTTTT
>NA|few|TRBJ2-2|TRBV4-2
CASSPAQGEGTGELFF
TGTGCCAGCAGCCCAGCCCAGGGGGAGGGCACCGGGGAGCTGTTTTTT
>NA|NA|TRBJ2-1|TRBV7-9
CASSYPGLYNEQFF
TGTGCCAGCAGCTACCCGGGGCTTTACAATGAGCAGTTCTTC